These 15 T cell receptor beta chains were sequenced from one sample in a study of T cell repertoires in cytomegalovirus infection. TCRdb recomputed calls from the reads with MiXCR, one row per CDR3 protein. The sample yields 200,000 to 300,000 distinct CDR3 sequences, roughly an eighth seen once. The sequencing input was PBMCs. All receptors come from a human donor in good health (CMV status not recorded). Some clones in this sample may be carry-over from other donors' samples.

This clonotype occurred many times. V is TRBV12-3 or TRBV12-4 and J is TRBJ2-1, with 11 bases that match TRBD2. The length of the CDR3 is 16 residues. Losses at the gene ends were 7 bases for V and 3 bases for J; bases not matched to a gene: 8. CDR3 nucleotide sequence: TGTGCCAGCAATCAACTACTAGCGGGGGACTACAATGAGCAGTTCTTC. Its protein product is CASNQLLAGDYNEQFF.

CDR3 protein: CASSSTRVSGANVLTF. The CDR3 region has the DNA TGTGCCAGCAGTTCTACCCGGGTTTCTGGGGCCAACGTCCTGACTTTC. The chain employs TRBV6-5 and TRBJ2-6; D gene unclear. Trimming shortened V by 4 bases and J by 1 base, and 11 bases separated the two germline ends. Germline values: CDR1 MNHEY, CDR2 SVGAGI. There are 16 residues in the CDR3.

The CDR3 DNA reads TGTGCCAGCAGCTTGGTAGAGCGGGACGGCGAGCAGTACTTC. Its translation is CASSLVERDGEQYF. The gene calls are TRBV5-4 and TRBJ2-7, with TRBD2 identical over 7 bases. Germline values: CDR1 SGHNT, CDR2 YYREEE (reference sequence). V dropped 0 bases and J dropped 6; count of bases not matched to a gene: 6. CDR3 length: 14 amino acids.

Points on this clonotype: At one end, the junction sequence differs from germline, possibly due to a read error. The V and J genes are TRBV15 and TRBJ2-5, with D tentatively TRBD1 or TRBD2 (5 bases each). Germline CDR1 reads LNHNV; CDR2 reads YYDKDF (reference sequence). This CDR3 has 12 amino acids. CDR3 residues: CATSRWDDRRHF. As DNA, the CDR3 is TGTGCCACCAGCAGATGGGACGACCGGCGTCACTTC.

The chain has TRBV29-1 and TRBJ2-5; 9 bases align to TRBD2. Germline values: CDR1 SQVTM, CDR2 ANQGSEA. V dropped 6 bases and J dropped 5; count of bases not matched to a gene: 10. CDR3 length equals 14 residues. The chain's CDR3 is CSVNAGGGSETQYF. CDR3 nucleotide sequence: TGCAGCGTGAATGCGGGGGGGGGCTCGGAGACCCAGTACTTC.

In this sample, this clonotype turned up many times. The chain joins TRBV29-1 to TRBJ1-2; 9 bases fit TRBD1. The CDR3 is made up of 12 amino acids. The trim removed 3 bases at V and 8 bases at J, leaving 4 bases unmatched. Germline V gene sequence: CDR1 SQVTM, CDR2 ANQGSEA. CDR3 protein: CSVDRQGGGYTF. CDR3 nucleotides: TGCAGCGTTGATAGACAGGGGGGAGGCTACACCTTC.

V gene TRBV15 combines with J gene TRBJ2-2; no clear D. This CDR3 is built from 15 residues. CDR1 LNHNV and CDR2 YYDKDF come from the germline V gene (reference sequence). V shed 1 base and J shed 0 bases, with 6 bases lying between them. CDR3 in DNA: TGTGCCACCAGCAGAGTGGTAACGAACACCGGGGAGCTGTTTTTT. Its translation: CATSRVVTNTGELFF.

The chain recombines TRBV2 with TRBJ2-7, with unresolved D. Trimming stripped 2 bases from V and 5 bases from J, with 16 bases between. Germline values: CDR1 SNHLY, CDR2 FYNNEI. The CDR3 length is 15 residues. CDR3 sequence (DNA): TGTGCCAGCAGTGAACCCCGGCCGCCGAATGACGAGCAGTACTTC. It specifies CASSEPRPPNDEQYF.

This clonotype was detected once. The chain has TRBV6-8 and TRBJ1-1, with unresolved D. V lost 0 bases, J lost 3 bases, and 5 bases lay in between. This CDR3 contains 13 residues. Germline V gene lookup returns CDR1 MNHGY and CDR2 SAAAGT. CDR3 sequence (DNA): TGTGCCAGCAGTTACTCCCCGGACACTGAAGCTTTCTTT. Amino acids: CASSYSPDTEAFF.

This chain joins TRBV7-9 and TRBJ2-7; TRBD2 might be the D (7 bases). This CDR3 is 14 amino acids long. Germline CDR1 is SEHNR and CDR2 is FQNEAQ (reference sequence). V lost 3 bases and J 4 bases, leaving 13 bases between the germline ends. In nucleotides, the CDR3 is TGTGCCAGCAGCTTCGGGGGGCTAGGGTACGAGCAGTACTTC. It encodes CASSFGGLGYEQYF.

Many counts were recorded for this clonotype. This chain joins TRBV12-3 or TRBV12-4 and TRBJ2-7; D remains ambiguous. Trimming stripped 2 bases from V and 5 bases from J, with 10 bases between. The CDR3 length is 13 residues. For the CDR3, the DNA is TGTGCCAGCAGTTTACATCGCAGCCACGAGCAGTACTTC. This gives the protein CASSLHRSHEQYF.

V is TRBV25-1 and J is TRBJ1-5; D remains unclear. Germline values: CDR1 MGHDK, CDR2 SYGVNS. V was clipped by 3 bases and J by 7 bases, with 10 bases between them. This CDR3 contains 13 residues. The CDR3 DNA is TGTGCCAGCAGTGACGTGGGCAGCCAGCCCCAGCATTTT. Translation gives CASSDVGSQPQHF.

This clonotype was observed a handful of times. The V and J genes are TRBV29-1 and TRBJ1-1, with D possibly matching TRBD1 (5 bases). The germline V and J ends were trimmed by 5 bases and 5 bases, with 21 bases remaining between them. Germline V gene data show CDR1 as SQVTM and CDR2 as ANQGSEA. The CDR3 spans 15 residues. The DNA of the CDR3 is TGCAGCGTTCGGGAGGTCGCGGCAGGGTCGACTGAAGCTTTCTTT. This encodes CSVREVAAGSTEAFF. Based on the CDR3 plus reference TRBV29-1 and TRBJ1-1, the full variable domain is SAVISQKPSRDICQRGTSLTIQCQVDSQVTMMFWYRQQPGQSLTLIATANQGSEATYESGFVIDKFPISRPNLTFSTLTVSNMSPEDSSIYLCSVREVAAGSTEAFFGQGTRLTVV.

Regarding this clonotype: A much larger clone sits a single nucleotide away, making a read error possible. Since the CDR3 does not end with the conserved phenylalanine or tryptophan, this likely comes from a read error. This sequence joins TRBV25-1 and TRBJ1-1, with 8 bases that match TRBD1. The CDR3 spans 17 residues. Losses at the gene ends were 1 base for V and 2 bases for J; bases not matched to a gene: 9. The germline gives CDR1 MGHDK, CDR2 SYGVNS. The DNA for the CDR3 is TGTGCCAGCAGTGAATTCGGCAGGGGGCTAGGTAACACTGAAGCTTTCCTT. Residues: CASSEFGRGLGNTEAFL.

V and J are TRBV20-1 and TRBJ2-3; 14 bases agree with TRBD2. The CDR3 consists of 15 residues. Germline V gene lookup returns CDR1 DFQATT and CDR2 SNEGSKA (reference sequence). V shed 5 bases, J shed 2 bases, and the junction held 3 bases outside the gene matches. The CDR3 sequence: CSASGLAGATDTQYF. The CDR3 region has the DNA TGCAGTGCTTCGGGACTAGCGGGGGCCACAGATACGCAGTATTTT.